The T cell receptor beta chain described here comes from a study of CD8 T cells in ankylosing spondylitis. Many counts were recorded for this clonotype. The CDR3 loop spans 15 amino acids. CDR1 is SGDLS, CDR2 YYNGEE, per germline. Germline trimming cut 5 bases from V and 7 bases from J; bases unmatched to any gene: 8. TCRdb fed the 5' RACE reads into MiXCR, producing one record per CDR3 protein. This table has about 42,000 distinct CDR3 sequences, 3% to 4.5% appearing once. Sequenced input: blood, either unsorted or a sorted T cell fraction (not recorded which). The chain uses TRBV9 and TRBJ2-1, with 11 bases that match TRBD2. The receptor's source is a female donor with ankylosing spondylitis or in good health (not recorded which). CDR3 nucleotide sequence: TGTGCCAGCAGTCGTAGCGGGGGGGCGGTTAATGAGCAGTTCTTC. Translated: CASSRSGGAVNEQFF.